These 10 T cell receptor beta chains share one sample of origin, sequenced in a study of cytomegalovirus exposure and HLA in healthy donors. Primers included in the PCR were 60 Vbeta and 13 Jbeta primers. Repertoires were generated with immunoSEQ multiplex PCR, while TCRdb's copy carries only in-frame clones and drops some. This sample yields 99,000 or so clones, of which about 80% are seen a single time; more than 3% belongs to the top ten. The sequenced sample consisted of PBMCs. Receptor source: a female donor in good health and CMV-seropositive.

The CDR3 is CASSKVGSGEQFF. The CDR3, as DNA: TGTGCCAGCAGCAAAGTTGGATCAGGAGAGCAGTTCTTC. The chain combines TRBV21-1 with TRBJ2-1; TRBD1, the D gene given by the table, was not confirmed from the DNA. TRBV21-1 is designated a pseudogene. The CDR3 runs to 13 residues.

V gene TRBV5-1 combines with J gene TRBJ2-1, with TRBD2 matching 9 bases. After removal of 4 bases from V and 7 bases from J, the junction contained 15 bases not matched to a gene. This CDR3 is 17 amino acids long. CDR1 SGHRS and CDR2 YFSETQ come from the germline V gene. CDR3 loop: CASSTGLGGRAENEQFF. CDR3 nucleotides: TGCGCCAGCAGCACGGGGCTCGGCGGGAGGGCCGAAAATGAGCAGTTCTTC.

The V call is TRBV7-9, the J call TRBJ2-7; 9 bases align to TRBD1. Germline values: CDR1 SEHNR, CDR2 FQNEAQ (reference sequence). This CDR3 contains 16 residues. The V and J ends lost 5 bases and 2 bases, in that order; junction bases with no gene match: 10. CDR3 region: CASSPLDRGETYEQYF. In DNA form, the CDR3 reads TGTGCCAGCAGCCCCCTCGACAGGGGGGAAACCTACGAGCAGTACTTC. The full variable domain, rest sourced from reference TRBV7-9 and TRBJ2-7, is DTGVSQNPRHKITKRGQNVTFRCDPISEHNRLYWYRQTLGQGPEFLTYFQNEAQLEKSRLLSDRFSAERPKGSFSTLEIQRTEQGDSAMYLCASSPLDRGETYEQYFGPGTRLTVT.

The table lists this clone with a count of one. The chain carries TRBV9 and TRBJ2-7; 11 nucleotides match TRBD2. CDR1 is SGDLS, CDR2 YYNGEE, per germline. CDR3 length: 15 residues. The junction had 4 bases not matched to a gene; V was cut back by 4 bases and J by 1 base. CDR3 sequence: CASSLGTSGSYEQYF. The CDR3 DNA sequence: TGTGCCAGCAGCCTCGGGACTAGCGGTTCCTACGAGCAGTACTTC.

The CDR3 loop reads CASSFIAGGPYEQYF. For the CDR3, the DNA is TGTGCCAGCAGCTTTATAGCGGGAGGGCCCTACGAGCAGTACTTC. This sequence joins TRBV11-2 and TRBJ2-7; 11 bases align to TRBD2. Germline V gene lookup returns CDR1 SGHAT and CDR2 FQNNGV. J lost 2 bases, V lost 3 bases, and 3 bases had no gene match. There are 15 residues in the CDR3.

This clone was observed a handful of times. This rearrangement joins TRBV6-1 to TRBJ1-1; no clear D. With 1 base removed from V and 1 base from J, the gap between germline ends came to 16 bases. Germline V CDR1 and CDR2: MNHNS, SASEGT. There are 17 residues in the CDR3. The CDR3 region has the DNA TGTGCCAGCAGTGAAGTATTTAGCAGACGCAGGAACACTGAAGCTTTCTTT. This gives the protein CASSEVFSRRRNTEAFF.

The J gene is TRBJ2-7, the V gene TRBV27, with D uncertain. V shed 5 bases and J shed 2 bases, with 4 bases lying between them. Looked up from germline, CDR1 is MNHEY and CDR2 is SMNVEV (reference sequence). This CDR3 region has 11 residues. CDR3 in amino acids: CASSPTYEQYF. The CDR3 DNA sequence: TGTGCCAGCAGTCCTACCTACGAGCAGTACTTC.

The rearrangement joins TRBV30 to TRBJ2-5; TRBD2 agrees at 9 bases. J was trimmed by 3 bases and V by 0 bases; bases with no gene match: 5. Germline CDR1 reads GTSNPN; CDR2 reads SVGIG (reference sequence). This CDR3 has 15 amino acids. This CDR3 reads CAWSVGLAGEETQYF. The CDR3 DNA reads as TGTGCCTGGAGTGTAGGATTAGCGGGAGAAGAGACCCAGTACTTC.

The chain employs TRBV4-2 and TRBJ2-5; TRBD2 might be the D (6 bases). Per the germline V gene, CDR1 is LGHNA and CDR2 is YNFKEQ. The V and J ends lost 4 bases and 5 bases respectively, with 20 bases between them. This CDR3 is 16 amino acids long. The CDR3 DNA is TGTGCCAGCAGCCCTTTTGTAGCAGGGAGGAGGGAGACCCAGTACTTC. As protein: CASSPFVAGRRETQYF.

This clone has just one count. This chain uses TRBV27 with TRBJ2-1; 12 bases are a match to TRBD2. CDR3 length: 16 residues. V trimming: 1 base; J trimming: 7 bases; junction bases outside the gene matches: 5. Germline CDR1 reads MNHEY; CDR2 reads SMNVEV (reference sequence). The CDR3 reads CASSLWTSGKGNEQFF. CDR3 coding DNA: TGTGCCAGCAGTTTATGGACTAGCGGGAAAGGAAATGAGCAGTTCTTC.